This T cell receptor beta chain was identified during a study of molecular identifiers for immune sequencing clone quantification. This clonotype was seen ten or more times. Preparation methods for the bulk TCR libraries were those previously described, with listed TCR primers. Using its own MiXCR run on the PCR reads, TCRdb lists one record per CDR3 protein. The sample yields around 300,000 distinct CDR3 sequences, 24% seen once. It was from approximately 22,000 to 940,000 sorted cells, with 10%, 30% or 50% RNA, that naive CD8 libraries came. A CD8+CD4-CCR7+CD45RA+ phenotype served as the sorting definition for naive CD8 T cells. Sequencing used naive CD8+ T cells from blood, with Jurkat cell RNA spiked in. Stated subset: FACS-sorted CD8+CD4-CCR7+CD45RA+ naive T cells. The TCR comes from a human donor in good health. Some libraries in this study had Jurkat cell RNA spiked in.

The CDR3 DNA is TGTGCCAGCAGGTGGACAGGGGGCACTGAAGCTTTCTTT. Protein sequence: CASRWTGGTEAFF. The genes are TRBV5-8 and TRBJ1-1; 10 bases are a match to TRBD1. V was clipped by 5 bases and J by 4 bases; unmatched bases: 2. The V gene's germline CDR1 is SGHTS and CDR2 YDEGEE. The length of the CDR3 is 13 residues.